This TCR beta chain was profiled in a study of T cell responses to AZD1222 COVID-19 vaccine. Study-level background: Pooling of second doses given at about 4 or about 12 weeks was done. Findings and caveats of the study: Donor demographics were predominantly white British with a female majority; clonal diversity may be underestimated. Compared with day 0, the breadth and depth of the Spike-specific TCR repertoire rose significantly after two doses of AZD1222. Vaccine-associated CD4 TCRs ranged over spike, dominating at 160-218 and 743-854.

The CDR3 loop spans 14 amino acids. Germline loops: CDR1 SGDLS, CDR2 YYNGEE. Trimming removed 4 bases at V and 4 bases at J, with 12 bases between. Clones were read by immunoSEQ multiplex PCR, and TCRdb kept only the in-frame ones, dropping some. The sample yields more than 95,000 clones, 80% to 90% seen once. Worth noting for this clone: Its antigen is currently unknown.

This chain links TRBV9 with TRBJ2-1; D possibly uses TRBD1 or TRBD2 (6 bases each). The sequence was collected from an adult in good health. The specimen comprised peripheral blood, sampled on day 0 of AZD1222 vaccination. CDR3 DNA sequence: TGTGCCAGCAGCCGCGGGACACCTTACAATGAGCAGTTCTTC. Protein product: CASSRGTPYNEQFF. Together with reference TRBV9 and TRBJ2-1, the CDR3 gives the full variable domain: DSGVTQTPKHLITATGQRVTLRCSPRSGDLSVYWYQQSLDQGLQFLIQYYNGEERAKGNILERFSAQQFPDLHSELNLSSLELGDSALYFCASSRGTPYNEQFFGPGTRLTVL.